The present T cell receptor (beta chain) was sequenced within a study of beta chain features in type 1 diabetes. Expressed TCRB transcripts got sequenced, as all isolated RNA was reverse transcribed. The table came from immunoSEQ multiplex PCR; TCRdb's copy has only in-frame clones and leaves some out. The repertoire consists of 120,000 to 150,000 clones, with roughly 50% occurring once and the leading ten covering roughly 0.43%. In germline, CDR1 is LGHNA, CDR2 YNFKEQ. V lost 0 bases, J lost 3 bases, and 16 bases lay in between. CDR3 length equals 17 residues. Around 0.12 L of blood, on average, came from one heparinised draw per donor.

This sequence originates from a man younger than 30 in good health. Material: Tregs from blood. This sequence joins TRBV4-2 and TRBJ2-3; possible D gene TRBD2, 5 bases. CDR3: CASSQDVSGLGTDTQYF. The DNA for the CDR3 is TGTGCCAGCAGCCAAGATGTCTCCGGACTCGGAACAGATACGCAGTATTTT.